Listed below are T cell receptor beta chains from one sample, sequenced in a study of a mutant IDH1 vaccine in newly diagnosed glioma. Some clones are missing from TCRdb's copy, which holds only in-frame ones; the method was immunoSEQ multiplex PCR. In the table there are fewer than 70,000 clones, 70% to 85% of which are singletons. These receptors lack a known antigen. The material sequenced was PBMCs, taken from a glioma patient whose treatment included an IDH1 peptide vaccine. These TCRs come from a man aged 25 to 40 with glioma. Both conserved end residues are part of each CDR3. The D gene is left open where the match is weak. Only some rows state a clone size, as once, few, many or a class for expanded clones.

d_call	clone_size	v_call	j_call	cdr3_length	cdr3_nt	cdr3_aa
NA	few	TRBV28	TRBJ1-6	15	TGTGCCAGCACCCTGCCAGTCGTGGGGGCTTCACCCCTCCACTTT	CASTLPVVGASPLHF
NA	once	TRBV12-5	TRBJ2-1	16	TGTGCTAGTGGTTTCTCGCCCGGGACGCGACACAATGAGCAGTTCTTC	CASGFSPGTRHNEQFF
NA	NA	TRBV6-1	TRBJ2-4	14	TGTGCCAGCAGTGGAGATCTAGCCAAAAACATTCAGTACTTC	CASSGDLAKNIQYF
NA	few	TRBV28	TRBJ2-1	16	TGTGCCAGCAGCACAAGCGGGCCTAGCTCCTACAATGAGCAGTTCTTC	CASSTSGPSSYNEQFF
NA	NA	TRBV5-8	TRBJ1-4	16	TGTGCCAGCAGCGTGGGCCGCTCGATTACTAATGAAAAACTGTTTTTT	CASSVGRSITNEKLFF
NA	NA	TRBV5-1	TRBJ1-1	14	TGCGCCAGCAGCCTGCAGGACACTACGGTTGAAGCTTTCTTT	CASSLQDTTVEAFF
TRBD2	NA	TRBV19	TRBJ2-3	16	TGTGCCAGTAGTATTAATCTAGCGGGGGGTCTAGATACGCAGTATTTT	CASSINLAGGLDTQYF
TRBD2	NA	TRBV9	TRBJ2-1	20	TGTGCCAGCAGCACCCGGAGTTATCAGGGACTAGCGGGGGGGATCAATGAGCAGTTCTTC	CASSTRSYQGLAGGINEQFF
NA	NA	TRBV5-6	TRBJ1-2	14	TGTGCCAGCAGCTTGGAACAAACTAACTATGGCTACACCTTC	CASSLEQTNYGYTF
TRBD2	NA	TRBV11-1	TRBJ2-5	16	TGTGCCAGCAGCCCCATAGCGGGAGTCCCGCCGGAGACCCAGTACTTC	CASSPIAGVPPETQYF
TRBD2	NA	TRBV2	TRBJ2-1	12	TGTGCCGGGGGGACTAGATTCAATGAGCAGTTCTTC	CAGGTRFNEQFF
NA	NA	TRBV28	TRBJ2-7	12	TGTGCCAGCAGTTTAACGGGGATGGGGCAGTACTTC	CASSLTGMGQYF
NA	NA	TRBV27	TRBJ2-5	15	TGTGCCAGCAGTTTATCCCCAGGGAGAGGAGAGACCCAGTACTTC	CASSLSPGRGETQYF
TRBD1	NA	TRBV5-6	TRBJ1-1	15	TGTGCCAGCAGCTTGGGAGGGACAGGGGTGACTGAAGCTTTCTTT	CASSLGGTGVTEAFF
NA	NA	TRBV7-9	TRBJ1-2	12	TGTGCCAGCAGTCTCTTGATCTATGGCTACACCTTC	CASSLLIYGYTF
NA	once	TRBV5-4	TRBJ1-1	15	TGTGCCAGCAGCTTGCACAGCTCCTCCGGCACTGAAGCTTTCTTT	CASSLHSSSGTEAFF
TRBD1	few	TRBV6-1	TRBJ1-1	13	TGTGCCAGCATTGACAGGGGGGGGACTGAAGCTTTCTTT	CASIDRGGTEAFF
NA	NA	TRBV2	TRBJ2-7	17	TGTGCCAGCAGTGAAGCATTTACCGGGGACTCCTCCTACGAGCAGTACTTC	CASSEAFTGDSSYEQYF
NA	NA	TRBV28	TRBJ2-7	16	TGTGCCAGCAGTTTCGTAGGGGCGTCCCCCAATTACGAGCAGTACTTC	CASSFVGASPNYEQYF
TRBD2	NA	TRBV27	TRBJ2-7	15	TGTGCCAGCAGGGGACTAGCGGGAAGGGCCTACGAGCAGTACTTC	CASRGLAGRAYEQYF
TRBD1	NA	TRBV19	TRBJ1-2	16	TGTGCCAGTAGTCCGTGGACAGGGGTAACGCTTCGCGGCTACACCTTC	CASSPWTGVTLRGYTF
NA	NA	TRBV28	TRBJ1-5	12	TGTGCCACACAGGTAATCGGTCAGCCCCAGCATTTT	CATQVIGQPQHF
TRBD2	NA	TRBV11-2	TRBJ2-3	17	TGTGCCAGCAGCTTCCAGACTAGCGGAGACAGCACAGATACGCAGTATTTT	CASSFQTSGDSTDTQYF
TRBD2	NA	TRBV4-2	TRBJ2-3	16	TGTGCCAGCAGCCAAGCGACTAGCGGGGGGGCAGATACGCAGTATTTT	CASSQATSGGADTQYF
NA	NA	TRBV6-5	TRBJ2-5	14	TGTGCCAGCGCATCGGGCAGGGGCAGGGAGACCCAGTACTTC	CASASGRGRETQYF
NA	NA	TRBV19	TRBJ2-3	8	TGTGGGGTCGATACGCAGTATTTT	CGVDTQYF
NA	NA	TRBV29-1	TRBJ2-3	14	TGCAGCGTTGAAGTCGGGGGAAGCACAGATACGCAGTATTTT	CSVEVGGSTDTQYF
NA	few	TRBV30	TRBJ1-4	16	TGTGCCTGGAGTGTCAAAGGATTTGCAACTAATGAAAAACTGTTTTTT	CAWSVKGFATNEKLFF
TRBD1	NA	TRBV25-1	TRBJ1-2	14	TGTGCCAGCAGTGACGGGACAGGGCGGGTTGGCTACACCTTC	CASSDGTGRVGYTF
NA	NA	TRBV7-9	TRBJ2-2	14	TGTGCCAGCAGCTCTCGTAGCGACACCGGGGAGCTGTTTTTT	CASSSRSDTGELFF
NA	NA	TRBV2	TRBJ1-1	13	TGTGCCAGCACAGGGAACGTGAACACTGAAGCTTTCTTT	CASTGNVNTEAFF
NA	NA	TRBV7-9	TRBJ2-3	16	TGTGCCAGCAGCTCTAGAGGGGGGCGCGTGGGAGATACGCAGTATTTT	CASSSRGGRVGDTQYF
NA	NA	TRBV2	TRBJ2-7	12	TGTGCCAGCACCGGGGGCCGTGGCGAGCAGTACTTC	CASTGGRGEQYF
NA	NA	TRBV6-5	TRBJ1-3	12	TGTGCCAGCAGGAGCTCGGGAAACACCATATATTTT	CASRSSGNTIYF
TRBD2	NA	TRBV28	TRBJ2-3	18	TGTGCCAGCAGTTCCCCCGTGGCTAGCGGGGGTCACACAGATACGCAGTATTTT	CASSSPVASGGHTDTQYF
NA	NA	TRBV6-6	TRBJ2-7	12	TGTGCCAGCAGTTACACCCCCTACGAGCAGTACTTC	CASSYTPYEQYF
NA	NA	TRBV6-1	TRBJ1-3	12	TGTGCCACCCCCACCTCTGGAAACACCATATATTTT	CATPTSGNTIYF
TRBD1	NA	TRBV29-1	TRBJ1-5	13	TGCAGCGTTCAGGGGGCTCCTAATCAGCCCCAGCATTTT	CSVQGAPNQPQHF
TRBD2	NA	TRBV7-9	TRBJ2-1	18	TGTGCCAGCAGCTCTGTAAGGATTCTAGCGGGAGCCTACAATGAGCAGTTCTTC	CASSSVRILAGAYNEQFF
NA	NA	TRBV2	TRBJ2-1	10	TGTGCCAGCAGCGAGTATGAGCAGTTCTTC	CASSEYEQFF
NA	NA	TRBV19	TRBJ1-6	13	TGTGCCAGTAGAACAGGGAATAATTCACCCCTCCACTTT	CASRTGNNSPLHF
NA	NA	TRBV7-9	TRBJ2-5	13	TGTGCCAGCAGCTTAGAAGGTCGGGAGACCCAGTACTTC	CASSLEGRETQYF
NA	NA	TRBV4-1	TRBJ2-1	15	TGCGCCAGCAGCCAAGTATGGGACGGATACAATGAGCAGTTCTTC	CASSQVWDGYNEQFF
NA	once	TRBV11-3	TRBJ2-1	14	TGTGCCAGCAGTTCCGGGTTAGTCTACGGTGAGCAGTTCTTC	CASSSGLVYGEQFF
NA	few	TRBV5-1	TRBJ2-5	15	TGCGCCAGCAGCCCGTTTTTAGGGCCTGAAGAGACCCAGTACTTC	CASSPFLGPEETQYF